This T cell receptor beta chain was identified during a study of T cell responses to AZD1222 COVID-19 vaccine. Sequencing used immunoSEQ multiplex PCR; TCRdb keeps in-frame clones, though not all of them. Seen here are about 100,000 clones, about 89% observed once, and the top ten hold 8% to 9.5%. Germline-derived CDR1 and CDR2 are LGHDT and YNNKEL (reference sequence). The junction had 3 bases not matched to a gene; V was cut back by 4 bases and J by 2 bases. This CDR3 region has 15 residues. Doses given second, at about 4 or about 12 weeks, were pooled. Study results and caveats: White British donors predominated, females outnumbered males, and clonal diversity was possibly underestimated. Repertoire samples came only from after the peak T cell response.

With regard to this clone: Antigen unknown.

Sequences were derived from peripheral blood, sampled 28 days after the second AZD1222 dose. The clonotype originates from an adult who received the AZD1222 COVID-19 vaccine. The J gene is TRBJ1-3, the V gene TRBV3-1 (or the pseudogene TRBV3-2); 9 positions agree with TRBD1. CDR3 protein: CASSPRDRAGNTIYF. Here the CDR3 DNA reads TGTGCCAGCAGCCCCCGGGACAGGGCTGGAAACACCATATATTTT.